The sequence of this T cell receptor beta chain was determined in a study of T-cell memory formation after mild COVID-19. General study findings and limits: Specificity for SARS-CoV-2 was not confirmed among the second-wave clones peaking on day 37.

After 5'RACE with constant-segment primers, TCR alpha and TCR beta cDNA libraries carrying sample barcodes and UMIs were obtained. TCRdb re-derived calls from the 5' RACE reads in MiXCR, one entry per CDR3 protein. This table has about 410,000 distinct CDR3 sequences, under 25% appearing once. The CDR3 runs 19 residues. Germline CDR1 is SEHNR and CDR2 is FQNEAQ (reference sequence). Germline trimming cut 5 bases from V and 6 bases from J; bases unmatched to any gene: 20. Details on this clonotype: Its antigen is not known.

The J gene is TRBJ2-3, the V gene TRBV7-9, with 10 bases lining up with TRBD2. Sequencing was performed on PBMCs or a T cell subset sorted from them (not recorded which). This TCR came from an adult woman who had mild COVID-19 (a few samples of this study predate the infection). Cell type and time point are not known. The CDR3 protein is CASSPRLPLLAGARDTQYF. CDR3 in DNA: TGTGCCAGCAGCCCACGATTACCCCTGCTAGCGGGAGCCAGGGATACGCAGTATTTT.